A selection of T cell receptor beta chains follows, all from one sample in a study of shared clonotypes between healthy human individuals. Sequencing was performed with immunoSEQ multiplex PCR; in TCRdb, only in-frame clones are kept and a portion is missing. The table shows 2 million to 3 million clones, with more than 85% occurring only once. Sequencing was performed on naive CD4+ T cells from PBMCs. These receptors originate from a man aged 18 to 30 in good health. Some clones in this sample may be carry-over from other donors' samples. The CDR3 runs from the conserved cysteine through the conserved F or W. D genes are given only for firm matches. Clone size is given for some rows only: seen once, a few or many times, or a class if the clone is expanded.

D gene: TRBD2
J gene: TRBJ2-7
clone size: -
V gene: TRBV6-4
CDR3 DNA: TGTGCCAGCAGTGACTCGACAGGGGGACGACTAGCGGGAAGTGTCTCCTACGAGCAGTACTTC
CDR3 protein: CASSDSTGGRLAGSVSYEQYF

D gene: TRBD2
J gene: TRBJ2-5
clone size: -
V gene: TRBV4-1
CDR3 DNA: TGCGCCAGCAGCCCGGGGACTAGCGGTCTTGAGACCCAGTACTTC
CDR3 protein: CASSPGTSGLETQYF

D gene: -
J gene: TRBJ2-7
clone size: -
V gene: TRBV11-3
CDR3 DNA: TGTGCCAGCAGCTTAGAATCTGGTTTAGCCTACGAGCAGTACTTC
CDR3 protein: CASSLESGLAYEQYF

D gene: TRBD1
J gene: TRBJ1-2
clone size: -
V gene: TRBV25-1
CDR3 DNA: TGTGCCAGCAGTGACCCATCGGAGGGGGCTATTCGCTACACCTTC
CDR3 protein: CASSDPSEGAIRYTF

D gene: TRBD2
J gene: TRBJ2-1
clone size: -
V gene: TRBV6-6
CDR3 DNA: TGTGCCAGCAGCACTAGCGGTACCTACAATGAGCAGTTCTTC
CDR3 protein: CASSTSGTYNEQFF

D gene: -
J gene: TRBJ1-4
clone size: -
V gene: TRBV11-1
CDR3 DNA: TGTGCCAGCAGCTTTACGCCCGGGGAAAAACTGTTTTTT
CDR3 protein: CASSFTPGEKLFF

D gene: TRBD2
J gene: TRBJ2-1
clone size: -
V gene: TRBV2
CDR3 DNA: TGTGCCAGCAGTCCGACGCGGCGGGAGTATGAGCAGTTCTTC
CDR3 protein: CASSPTRREYEQFF

D gene: -
J gene: TRBJ1-1
clone size: few
V gene: TRBV2
CDR3 DNA: TGTGCCAGCAGTGCTCAGGGAAAGGACACTGAAGCTTTCTTT
CDR3 protein: CASSAQGKDTEAFF

D gene: TRBD1
J gene: TRBJ2-1
clone size: -
V gene: TRBV10-2
CDR3 DNA: TGCGCCAGCAGTGACCGAGACAGGGATCGCCATGAGCAGTTCTTC
CDR3 protein: CASSDRDRDRHEQFF

D gene: TRBD1
J gene: TRBJ2-3
clone size: once
V gene: TRBV18
CDR3 DNA: TGTGCCAGCTCACCACGGGGACAGCAAAGCACAGATACGCAGTATTTT
CDR3 protein: CASSPRGQQSTDTQYF

D gene: -
J gene: TRBJ2-7
clone size: -
V gene: TRBV7-9
CDR3 DNA: TGTGCCAGCAGCTTCCAATGGAGCGGGTACGAGCAGTACTTC
CDR3 protein: CASSFQWSGYEQYF

D gene: -
J gene: TRBJ1-1
clone size: -
V gene: TRBV2
CDR3 DNA: TGTGCCAGCACCAGCCGCCAGAACACTGAAGCTTTCTTT
CDR3 protein: CASTSRQNTEAFF

D gene: TRBD2
J gene: TRBJ2-7
clone size: -
V gene: TRBV5-6
CDR3 DNA: TGTGCCAGCAGCTTGTATGCGGGAGTAACTAACGAGCAGTACTTC
CDR3 protein: CASSLYAGVTNEQYF

D gene: -
J gene: TRBJ2-7
clone size: -
V gene: TRBV7-6
CDR3 DNA: TGTGCCAGCAGCTTAGTCGATCCCGTTCGCGGCGCTTACGAGCAGTACTTC
CDR3 protein: CASSLVDPVRGAYEQYF

D gene: -
J gene: TRBJ2-4
clone size: -
V gene: TRBV10-1
CDR3 DNA: TGCGCCATCCGAGAGGGGCGGGTGGGAGACATTCAGTACTTC
CDR3 protein: CAIREGRVGDIQYF

D gene: -
J gene: TRBJ2-5
clone size: once
V gene: TRBV18
CDR3 DNA: TGTGCCAGCTCCTCAACTTGGGGGGTCGAGACCCAGTACTTC
CDR3 protein: CASSSTWGVETQYF

D gene: TRBD1
J gene: TRBJ1-2
clone size: -
V gene: TRBV5-1
CDR3 DNA: TGCGCCAGCAGCTCTCCAGGCAGACAGGGGTCTCCTATCGGCTACACCTTC
CDR3 protein: CASSSPGRQGSPIGYTF

D gene: TRBD2
J gene: TRBJ2-1
clone size: -
V gene: TRBV9
CDR3 DNA: TGTGCCAGCAGCGTAATAGGCGGGAGCAATGAGCAGTTCTTC
CDR3 protein: CASSVIGGSNEQFF

D gene: TRBD1
J gene: TRBJ2-3
clone size: -
V gene: TRBV7-2
CDR3 DNA: TGTGCCAGCAGACCTACAGGGGCGGATACGCAGTATTTT
CDR3 protein: CASRPTGADTQYF

D gene: -
J gene: TRBJ1-3
clone size: -
V gene: TRBV6-5
CDR3 DNA: TGTGCCAGCAGTTACGGGGCTCCGGGAAACACCATATATTTT
CDR3 protein: CASSYGAPGNTIYF

D gene: TRBD2
J gene: TRBJ2-1
clone size: -
V gene: TRBV6-5
CDR3 DNA: TGTGCCAGCAGTTCTAGCGGATACACCTACAATGAGCAGTTCTTC
CDR3 protein: CASSSSGYTYNEQFF

D gene: -
J gene: TRBJ2-7
clone size: -
V gene: TRBV7-3
CDR3 DNA: TGTGCCAGCAGCCGTACCGGGACCCAATACGAGCAGTACTTC
CDR3 protein: CASSRTGTQYEQYF

D gene: TRBD1
J gene: TRBJ2-3
clone size: -
V gene: TRBV7-9
CDR3 DNA: TGTGCCAGCAGCGACAGGGGGGATACGCAGTATTTT
CDR3 protein: CASSDRGDTQYF